This entry describes one T cell receptor (beta chain). As yet, its antigen is unknown. The V segment lost 1 base and the J segment 1 base; nucleotides outside the gene matches: 14. This CDR3 is built from 19 residues. Looked up from germline, CDR1 is SGHVS and CDR2 is FNYEAQ. The data were taken from a study of cytomegalovirus exposure and HLA in healthy donors. The study's findings and limits: CMV serostatus stood as the only immune exposure information on hand. In an earlier analysis, about 87% or about 30%: the productive usage of most TCR beta V segments. Judged likely to be a sequencing artifact was a cluster of highly shared sequence variants.

The study ran its PCR with 60 Vbeta and 13 Jbeta primers. This table comes from immunoSEQ multiplex PCR, and its TCRdb copy is limited to in-frame clones, with some not included. There are over 250,000 clones in the sample; roughly two thirds occur only once, and 2% to 2.5% lies in the top ten. The V gene is TRBV7-6, the J gene TRBJ2-3; 7 bases match TRBD2. This TCR derives from a female donor in good health and CMV-seronegative. Sequenced material: PBMCs. As DNA, the CDR3 is TGTGCCAGCAGCTTAGTGGGTAGGAGTTTGAGCGGGGGCACAGATACGCAGTATTTT. Protein: CASSLVGRSLSGGTDTQYF. The entire variable domain, with the rest obtained from reference TRBV7-6 and TRBJ2-3, is as follows: GAGVSQSPRYKVTKRGQDVALRCDPISGHVSLYWYRQALGQGPEFLTYFNYEAQQDKSGLPNDRFSAERPEGSISTLTIQRTEQRDSAMYRCASSLVGRSLSGGTDTQYFGPGTRLTVL.